This T cell receptor beta chain is drawn from a study of T cell responses to AZD1222 COVID-19 vaccine. Findings of the study overall: The study identified only a handful of AZD1222 recipients as seropositive at baseline.

Using immunoSEQ multiplex PCR, the repertoire was profiled, and TCRdb retains in-frame clones only, with some absent. The sample holds about 170,000 clones; 90% to 95% are singletons and the top ten take around 4.3%. On this clone itself: Its target is unknown.

This TCR was recovered from an adult in good health. The sequences come from peripheral blood, collected on day 0 of AZD1222 vaccination.

The CDR3 is CASSPTDRGGNTIYF. CDR3 bases: TGTGCCAGCAGCCCGACAGATAGGGGAGGAAACACCATATATTTT. V and J are TRBV7-9 and TRBJ1-3, with TRBD1 as a possible D gene (5 bases). V lost 5 bases, J lost 4 bases, and 15 bases lay in between. Germline V lookup: CDR1 SEHNR, CDR2 FQNEAQ (reference sequence). There are 15 residues in the CDR3.